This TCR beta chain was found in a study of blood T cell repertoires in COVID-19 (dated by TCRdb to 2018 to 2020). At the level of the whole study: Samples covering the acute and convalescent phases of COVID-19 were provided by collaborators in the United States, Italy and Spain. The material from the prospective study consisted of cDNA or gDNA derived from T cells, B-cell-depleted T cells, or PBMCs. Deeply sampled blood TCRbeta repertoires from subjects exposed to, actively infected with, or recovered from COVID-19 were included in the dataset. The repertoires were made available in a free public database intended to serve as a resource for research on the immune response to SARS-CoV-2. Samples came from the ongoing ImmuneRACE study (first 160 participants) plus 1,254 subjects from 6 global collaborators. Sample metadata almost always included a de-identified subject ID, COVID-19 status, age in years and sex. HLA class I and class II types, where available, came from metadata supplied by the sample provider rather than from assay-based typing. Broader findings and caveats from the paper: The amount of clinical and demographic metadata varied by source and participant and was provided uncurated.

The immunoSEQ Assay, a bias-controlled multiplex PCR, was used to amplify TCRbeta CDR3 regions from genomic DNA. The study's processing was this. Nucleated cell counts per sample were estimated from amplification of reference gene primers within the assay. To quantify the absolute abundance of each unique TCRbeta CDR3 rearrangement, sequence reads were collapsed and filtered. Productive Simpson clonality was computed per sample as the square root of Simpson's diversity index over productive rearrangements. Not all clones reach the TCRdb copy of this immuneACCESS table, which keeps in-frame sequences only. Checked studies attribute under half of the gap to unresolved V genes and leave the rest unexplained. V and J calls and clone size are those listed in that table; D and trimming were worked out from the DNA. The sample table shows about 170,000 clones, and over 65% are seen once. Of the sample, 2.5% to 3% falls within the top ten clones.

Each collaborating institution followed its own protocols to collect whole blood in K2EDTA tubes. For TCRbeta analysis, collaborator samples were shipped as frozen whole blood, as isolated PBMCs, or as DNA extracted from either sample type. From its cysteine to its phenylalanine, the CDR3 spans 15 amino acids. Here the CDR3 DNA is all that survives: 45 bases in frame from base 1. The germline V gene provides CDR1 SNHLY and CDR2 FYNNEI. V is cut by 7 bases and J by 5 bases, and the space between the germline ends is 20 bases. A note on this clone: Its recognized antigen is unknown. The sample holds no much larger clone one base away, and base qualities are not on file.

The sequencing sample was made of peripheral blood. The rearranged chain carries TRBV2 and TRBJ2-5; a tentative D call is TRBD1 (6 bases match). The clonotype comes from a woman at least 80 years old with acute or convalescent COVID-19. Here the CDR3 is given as CASTGDTSHRETQYF. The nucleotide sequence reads TGTGCCAGCACAGGGGACACTTCTCACCGGGAGACCCAGTACTTC. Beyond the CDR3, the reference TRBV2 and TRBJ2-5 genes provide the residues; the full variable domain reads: EPEVTQTPSHQVTQMGQEVILRCVPISNHLYFYWYRQILGQKVEFLVSFYNNEISEKSEIFDDQFSVERPDGSNFTLKIRSTKLEDSAMYFCASTGDTSHRETQYFGPGTRLLVL.